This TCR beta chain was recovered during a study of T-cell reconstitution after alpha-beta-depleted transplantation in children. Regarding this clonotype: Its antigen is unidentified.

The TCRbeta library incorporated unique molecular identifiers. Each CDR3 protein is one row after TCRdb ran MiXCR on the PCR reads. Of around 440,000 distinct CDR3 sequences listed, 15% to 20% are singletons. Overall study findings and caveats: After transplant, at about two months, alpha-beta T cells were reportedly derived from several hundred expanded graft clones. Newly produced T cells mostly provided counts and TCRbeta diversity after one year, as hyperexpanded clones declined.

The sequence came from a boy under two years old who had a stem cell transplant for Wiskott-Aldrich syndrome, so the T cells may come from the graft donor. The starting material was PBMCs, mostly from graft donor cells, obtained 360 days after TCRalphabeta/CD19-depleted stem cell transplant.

CDR3 region: CASSQFKGPSLSYNEQFF. The CDR3 DNA reads TGTGCCAGCAGCCAATTCAAGGGACCGTCTCTTTCCTACAATGAGCAGTTCTTC. The chain has TRBV3-1 and TRBJ2-1; tentatively, D is TRBD1 or TRBD2 (5 bases each). CDR3 length: 18 residues. Per germline, CDR1 LGHDT and CDR2 YNNKEL (reference sequence). V gave up 2 bases and J gave up 1 base, with 18 bases separating them.